The 5 T cell receptor beta chains given below trace back to one sample, sequenced in a study of OX40 agonist ivuxolimab in advanced cancers. Clones were read by immunoSEQ multiplex PCR, and TCRdb kept only the in-frame ones, dropping some. The sample carries tens of thousands of clones, about 77% recorded once. The sample here was CD4+ or CD8+ T cells sorted from blood, taken in a trial of the OX40 agonist ivuxolimab. The receptors derive from an adult with an advanced solid tumor such as melanoma, head and neck, liver or kidney cancer.

J is TRBJ2-3 and V is TRBV11-2; 16 bases fit TRBD2. The CDR3 contains 19 residues. The V gene end was trimmed by 5 bases and the J gene end by 0 bases; junction bases not matched to a gene: 8. Germline V gene sequence: CDR1 SGHAT, CDR2 FQNNGV. This CDR3 is CASSPGLAGGFSSTDTQYF. CDR3 nucleotides: TGTGCCAGCAGCCCGGGACTAGCGGGGGGGTTCTCTAGCACAGATACGCAGTATTTT. Filled out from reference TRBV11-2 and TRBJ2-3, the complete variable domain reads EAGVAQSPRYKIIEKRQSVAFWCNPISGHATLYWYQQILGQGPKLLIQFQNNGVVDDSQLPKDRFSAERLKGVDSTLKIQPAKLEDSAVYLCASSPGLAGGFSSTDTQYFGPGTRLTVL.

DNA of the CDR3: TGTGCCAGCTCCCTCGCGGGACAGGGGACTGCAACTAATGAAAAACTGTTTTTT. It specifies CASSLAGQGTATNEKLFF. The chain employs TRBV28 and TRBJ1-4; 10 bases match TRBD1. Germline V gene data show CDR1 as MDHEN and CDR2 as SYDVKM. V lost 8 bases to trimming and J lost 0 bases; unmatched junction nucleotides: 12. This CDR3 comprises 18 residues.

A few counts support this clone. J is TRBJ2-7 and V is TRBV7-9; TRBD1 is a possible D gene (6 bases). This CDR3 has 15 amino acids. Germline V gene data show CDR1 as SEHNR and CDR2 as FQNEAQ (reference sequence). The ends were cut back, 6 bases at V and 2 bases at J, with 17 bases in the middle. As DNA, the CDR3 is TGTGCCAGCAGTTCCATTTCAGGGACAACCTACGAGCAGTACTTC. Amino acid sequence: CASSSISGTTYEQYF. The full variable domain, completed using reference TRBV7-9 and TRBJ2-7, is DTGVSQNPRHKITKRGQNVTFRCDPISEHNRLYWYRQTLGQGPEFLTYFQNEAQLEKSRLLSDRFSAERPKGSFSTLEIQRTEQGDSAMYLCASSSISGTTYEQYFGPGTRLTVT.

This clone was detected ten times or more. The V gene is TRBV18, the J gene TRBJ1-2; tentative D call: TRBD1 (6 bases). V was trimmed by 2 bases and J by 4 bases, leaving 8 bases between them. CDR3 length: 13 residues. Germline CDR1 is KGHSH and CDR2 is LQKENI. For the CDR3, the DNA is TGTGCCAGCTCACCAACGGGGGCCTATGGCTACACCTTC. Protein sequence: CASSPTGAYGYTF.

This chain joins TRBV2 and TRBJ1-2; tentatively, D is TRBD1 (5 bases). Germline V lookup: CDR1 SNHLY, CDR2 FYNNEI. Deletions cut 5 bases from V and 2 bases from J, with 12 bases between. The CDR3 runs 14 residues. CDR3 nucleotides: TGTGCCAGCAGTCCTCCGGGGGGGAACTATGGCTACACCTTC. It yields the protein CASSPPGGNYGYTF.